This paragraph reports one TCR beta chain. The antigen it recognizes is unknown. No much larger clonotype is one base removed from it; base qualities were not supplied. These reads were obtained on an Illumina HiSeq 1500. TCRdb applied fastp at Q25 and MiXCR to the public reads, then kept only in-frame beta chains. CDR3 protein sequences are deduplicated, and each keeps its most common genes and DNA. Here the sample has 150,000 or so distinct CDR3 sequences; roughly 20% occur a single time. The top ten constitute 25% of the sample. Inclusive of the bounding cysteine and phenylalanine, the CDR3 is 13 residues long. Solely the CDR3 DNA is kept, with 39 bases framed from the first base. From a lookup of the germline V gene, CDR1 and CDR2 are MNHGY and SAAAGT. A distance of 9 bases separates the germline ends of V and J, which lose 7 bases and 3 bases respectively. The sample belongs to a study of T cell repertoires in cytomegalovirus infection (dated by TCRdb to about 2019). At the level of the whole study: The peptide stimulations were aimed at well-studied HLA-B-restricted epitopes as well as recently identified HLA-C-restricted CMV epitopes, whose presentation resists viral immunomodulation. Donor HLA type was relevant to the analysis, because carriage of CMV infection together with the matching HLA type was indicated by public TCR beta signatures. The study at large found these results: In the ex vivo response, HLA-C-restricted CMV-specific TCR beta clonotypes were dominant, and in two of eight donors the single most frequent clonotype came from this HLA-C-restricted group. Cumulative frequency of public TCR beta family members discriminated carriers of CMV infection plus the relevant HLA type in this cohort and an independent approximately 360-donor cohort.

This specimen's treatment or condition label, interpreted: in vitro stimulation with specific CMV peptide epitopes to enrich CMV-specific T cells. The specimen was CD8+ T cells from cultured PBMCs, collected from culture after CMV antigen stimulation. This clonotype was obtained from a human donor in good health (CMV status not recorded). Some clones in this sample may be carry-over from other donors' samples. This sequence uses TRBV6-8 and TRBJ2-2; too little of a D gene remains to name it. The DNA sequence is TGTGCCAGCACGATCGGAGACACCGGGGAGCTGTTTTTT. Translated, this is CASTIGDTGELFF.